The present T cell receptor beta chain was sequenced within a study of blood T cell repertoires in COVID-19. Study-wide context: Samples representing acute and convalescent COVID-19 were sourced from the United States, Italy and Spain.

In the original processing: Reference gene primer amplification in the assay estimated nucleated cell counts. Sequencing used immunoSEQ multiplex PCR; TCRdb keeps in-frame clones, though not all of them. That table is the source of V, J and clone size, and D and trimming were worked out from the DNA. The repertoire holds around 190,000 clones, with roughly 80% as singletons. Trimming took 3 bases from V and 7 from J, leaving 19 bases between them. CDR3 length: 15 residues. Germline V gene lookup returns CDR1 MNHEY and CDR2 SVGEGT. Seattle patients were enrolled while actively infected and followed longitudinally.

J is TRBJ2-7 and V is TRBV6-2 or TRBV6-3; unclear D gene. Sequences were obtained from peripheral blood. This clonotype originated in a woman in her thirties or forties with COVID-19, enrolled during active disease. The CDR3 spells CASSYERDSPGEQYF. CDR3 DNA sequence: TGTGCCAGCAGTTATGAACGCGACTCCCCCGGGGAGCAGTACTTC.